Listed here is a single T cell receptor beta chain. Its antigen is still unknown. There are no base qualities to consult, and no much larger clone falls within one base. To sequence the TCRbeta CDR3 region, genomic DNA was isolated from the sorted cells. TCRbeta CDR3 regions were sequenced using the immunoSEQ Assay. Sourced from immuneACCESS, this table was stored by TCRdb with only in-frame sequences that have V and J called. A share of the clones is absent; for the studies checked, an unresolved V gene accounts for under half, and the remainder has no known explanation. Counted in this sample were tens of thousands of clones; approximately 90% of them appeared once. Clones ranked in the top ten supply roughly 1% of the sample. The source of the sample is a study of OX40 agonist ivuxolimab in advanced cancers. Regarding the study in general: Ivuxolimab was an agonistic, fully human IgG2 monoclonal antibody directed against OX40 (CD134), a costimulatory receptor. Prior anti-PD-1, anti-PD-L1 or anti-CTLA-4 therapy was permitted, and checkpoint inhibitors had been received by around 39% of dose-escalation patients. Among the approximately 50 dose-escalation patients, some 20 had hepatocellular carcinoma, around 15 melanoma, 9 renal cell carcinoma and 9 head and neck cancer. The dose-escalation cohort was about 86% male with a mean age of approximately 60 years, ranging from about 20 to 85. Peripheral TCRbeta sequencing was intended to test whether TCR sequence diversity was altered and clonal T-cell expansion was caused by ivuxolimab. Partial responses occurred in three dose-escalation patients, of whom one had hepatocellular carcinoma and two had cutaneous melanoma. Intravenous ivuxolimab was administered to patients every 2 weeks at six dose levels: 0.01, 0.1, 0.3, 1.5, 3 and 10 mg/kg. The paper describes the monotherapy dose-escalation part (N ≈ 52 patients) of the phase I trial of ivuxolimab. Overall results and qualifications from the work: Partial responders in the 0.1-3.0 mg/kg groups had among the lowest normalized peripheral clonal expansion, especially among CD8+ T cells. At doses of 0.1 to 3.0 mg/kg, clonal expansion of both CD4+ and CD8+ T cells in blood was seen between baseline and week 6. The antigen specificity of the peripheral T cells that underwent clonal expansion was not determined. Low levels of normalized T-cell clonal expansion were also seen in some patients who did not respond. After ivuxolimab, CD8+ T cells had more expanded clones than CD4+ T cells on average.

Patients with a history of autoimmune disease or receiving systemic immunosuppression were excluded from the trial. Peripheral blood for TCR sequencing was collected from all dose cohorts at baseline, on cycle 4 day 1, and on cycle 7 day 1. The samples were drawn from a first-in-human, open-label, multicenter phase I dose-escalation trial of ivuxolimab. The trial enrolled adults with locally advanced or metastatic head and neck squamous cell, hepatocellular, melanoma or renal cell carcinoma. CD4+ and CD8+ T cells were sorted separately from peripheral blood before TCR sequencing. For CDR1 and CDR2, the germline V gene lists SGHAT and FQNNGV. There are 18 amino acids in the CDR3, from cysteine to phenylalanine inclusive. Just the 54-base CDR3 DNA is kept, in frame starting at base 1. V and J are trimmed by 2 bases and 4 bases, and the gene matches miss 15 bases of the junction.

Sequenced here: CD4+ or CD8+ T cells sorted from blood, sampled in a trial of the OX40 agonist ivuxolimab. The sequence links TRBV11-2 to TRBJ2-7, and 9 bases in between align with TRBD2. The source of this sequence is an adult with an advanced solid tumor such as melanoma, head and neck, liver or kidney cancer. The CDR3 region has the sequence CASSLMAMGLASVYEQYF. The nucleotide sequence is TGTGCCAGCAGCTTAATGGCCATGGGACTAGCTTCGGTTTACGAGCAGTACTTC. Reference TRBV11-2 and TRBJ2-7 proteins supply the regions before and after the CDR3; the full variable domain is: EAGVAQSPRYKIIEKRQSVAFWCNPISGHATLYWYQQILGQGPKLLIQFQNNGVVDDSQLPKDRFSAERLKGVDSTLKIQPAKLEDSAVYLCASSLMAMGLASVYEQYFGPGTRLTVT.